This is a list of T cell receptor beta chains from one sample in a study of tumor and adjacent non-tumor tissue in lung cancer. MiXCR, run by TCRdb on the multiplex PCR reads, gives a single entry per CDR3 protein. Of 60,000 to 85,000 distinct CDR3 sequences listed, more than 75% are singletons. Sequencing was done on a sample of distant non-tumor lung tissue. Receptors originate from a man aged 55 to 70 with non-small cell lung cancer. CDR3s include the opening cysteine and the closing phenylalanine or tryptophan. Fields, in order: V gene, D gene, clone size, J gene, CDR3 DNA, CDR3 protein. The D gene is left open where the match is weak. Expanded clones get a size class; other rows say once, few or many, or leave the size out.

>TRBV13|-|-|TRBJ1-5
TGTGCCAGCAGCTTAGGACAGGCTGTCGGGGCCCAGCACTTT
CASSLGQAVGAQHF
>TRBV29-1|-|-|TRBJ1-1
TGCAGCGACAATAAGGATGGCACTGAAACTTTCTTT
CSDNKDGTETFF
>TRBV19|-|-|TRBJ2-7
TGTCCCAGTAGTATGGTAAGGACAGCCCCTCTAGAAGAGCAGTACTTC
CPSSMVRTAPLEEQYF
>TRBV29-1|TRBD2|-|TRBJ2-5
TGCAGCGTTGTCGGCGGACTAGCAGAAGAGATCCAGTACTTC
CSVVGGLAEEIQYF
>TRBV7-3|TRBD2|-|TRBJ2-1
TGTGCCAGCAGCCCCTTAGCGGGGATCTCCTACAATGAGCAGTTCTTC
CASSPLAGISYNEQFF
>TRBV4-1|-|few|TRBJ2-2
TGCGCCAACAGTCAAGTTGGGGCAGGGACGAACACCGGGGAGCTGTTTTTT
CANSQVGAGTNTGELFF
>TRBV29-1|TRBD1|-|TRBJ2-1
TGCGGCATTGAAGTCCCGGCCGGGACAGGGTTCAATGGGCAGTTCTTC
CGIEVPAGTGFNGQFF
>TRBV29-1|-|-|TRBJ2-5
TGCAGCGTTTTAGGAGGGAGTAGGGGGGCCCATTACTTC
CSVLGGSRGAHYF
>TRBV5-4|-|-|TRBJ2-4
TGTGCCAGCAGCTTGACCGGGATAGGGGGCATTCAGTACTTC
CASSLTGIGGIQYF
>TRBV4-1|-|-|TRBJ2-2
TGCGCCAGCAGCCAAGAAAGAGTGAACACCGGGGAGCTGTTTTTC
CASSQERVNTGELFF
>TRBV11-1|-|-|TRBJ2-1
TGTGCTAGCAGCTTAGCTCATTGGATTGGGATGAACGAGCAGTTCTTC
CASSLAHWIGMNEQFF
>TRBV6-5|-|-|TRBJ2-7
TGTGCCAGCAGTTACTCGAGACGGGAGACAGCCAAGCAGTACTTC
CASSYSRRETAKQYF
>TRBV11-2|TRBD2|-|TRBJ2-1
TGTGCCAGCACCGGGACTAGCGGCTACAATGAGCAGTTCTTC
CASTGTSGYNEQFF
>TRBV4-2|-|-|TRBJ2-1
TGTGTCACCGCGGTGGTCTACAATGAGCAGTTCTTC
CVTAVVYNEQFF
>TRBV5-1|-|once|TRBJ1-1
TGCGCCAGCAGCTCGACCAGACAGAACAAAAACACTGAAGCTTTCTTT
CASSSTRQNKNTEAFF
>TRBV20-1|TRBD1|-|TRBJ1-1
TGCAGTGCTAGACCCTACAACAGGGGGACTGGAACTTTCTTT
CSARPYNRGTGTFF
>TRBV28|-|once|TRBJ2-7
TGTGCCAGCTGTACCAGAGGGGGACCAGCTTCCTACGAGCAGTACTTC
CASCTRGGPASYEQYF